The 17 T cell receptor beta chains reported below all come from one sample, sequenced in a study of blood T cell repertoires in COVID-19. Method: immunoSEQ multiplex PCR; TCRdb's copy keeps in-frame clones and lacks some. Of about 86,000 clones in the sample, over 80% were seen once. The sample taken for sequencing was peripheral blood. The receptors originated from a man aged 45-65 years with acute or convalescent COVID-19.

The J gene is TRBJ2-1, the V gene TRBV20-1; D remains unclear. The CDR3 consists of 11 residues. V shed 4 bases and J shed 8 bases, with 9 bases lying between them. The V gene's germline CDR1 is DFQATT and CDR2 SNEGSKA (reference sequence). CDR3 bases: TGCAGTGCTACGATCCCGGATGAGCAGTTCTTC. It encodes CSATIPDEQFF.

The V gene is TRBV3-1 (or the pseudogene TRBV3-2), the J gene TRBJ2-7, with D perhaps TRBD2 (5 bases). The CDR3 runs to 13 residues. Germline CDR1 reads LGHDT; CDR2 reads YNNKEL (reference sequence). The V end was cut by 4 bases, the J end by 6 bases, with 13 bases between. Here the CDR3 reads CASSRRAEGEQYF. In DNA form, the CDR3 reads TGTGCCAGCAGCCGGCGGGCCGAGGGCGAGCAGTACTTC.

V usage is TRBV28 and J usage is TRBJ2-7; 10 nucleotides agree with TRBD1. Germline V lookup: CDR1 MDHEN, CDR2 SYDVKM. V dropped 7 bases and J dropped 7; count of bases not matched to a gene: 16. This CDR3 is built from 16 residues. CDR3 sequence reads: CASNWGTGERPREQYF. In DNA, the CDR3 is TGTGCCAGCAATTGGGGGACAGGGGAGCGTCCGAGAGAGCAGTACTTC.

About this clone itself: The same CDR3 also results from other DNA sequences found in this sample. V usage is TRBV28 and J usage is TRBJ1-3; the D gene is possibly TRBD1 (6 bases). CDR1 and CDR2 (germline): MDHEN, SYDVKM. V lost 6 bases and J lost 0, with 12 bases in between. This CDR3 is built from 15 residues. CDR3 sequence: CASSRDTASGNTIYF. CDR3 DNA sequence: TGTGCCAGCAGCAGGGACACCGCCTCTGGAAACACCATATATTTT.

CDR3 coding DNA: TGCGCCAGCAGCTCACAGGGGGTCTCCTACAATGAGCAGTTCTTC. Protein: CASSSQGVSYNEQFF. V and J are TRBV5-1 and TRBJ2-1; 8 bases are shared with TRBD1. The germline V gene has CDR1 SGHRS and CDR2 YFSETQ. V trimming: 3 bases; J trimming: 0 bases; junction bases outside the gene matches: 2. This CDR3 region has 15 residues. Complete variable domain (other parts from reference TRBV5-1 and TRBJ2-1): KAGVTQTPRYLIKTRGQQVTLSCSPISGHRSVSWYQQTPGQGLQFLFEYFSETQRNKGNFPGRFSGRQFSNSRSEMNVSTLELGDSALYLCASSSQGVSYNEQFFGPGTRLTVL.

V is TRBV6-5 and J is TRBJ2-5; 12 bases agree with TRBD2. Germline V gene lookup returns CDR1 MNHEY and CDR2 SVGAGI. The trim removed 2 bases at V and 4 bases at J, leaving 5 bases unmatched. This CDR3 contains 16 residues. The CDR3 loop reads CASSYGLAGSRETQYF. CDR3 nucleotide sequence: TGTGCCAGCAGTTACGGACTAGCGGGGTCCCGAGAGACCCAGTACTTC.

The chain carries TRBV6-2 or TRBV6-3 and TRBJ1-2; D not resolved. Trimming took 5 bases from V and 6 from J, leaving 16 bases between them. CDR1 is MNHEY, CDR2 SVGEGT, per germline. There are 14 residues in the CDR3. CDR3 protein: CASSRTYPLDGYTF. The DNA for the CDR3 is TGTGCCAGCAGTCGTACCTACCCCTTGGATGGCTACACCTTC.

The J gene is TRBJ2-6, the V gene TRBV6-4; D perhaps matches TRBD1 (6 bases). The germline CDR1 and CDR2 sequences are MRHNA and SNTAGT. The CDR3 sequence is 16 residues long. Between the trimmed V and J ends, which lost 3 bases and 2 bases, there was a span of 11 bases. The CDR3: CASSEQGGTGANVLTF. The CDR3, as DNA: TGTGCCAGCAGTGAACAGGGTGGTACTGGGGCCAACGTCCTGACTTTC.

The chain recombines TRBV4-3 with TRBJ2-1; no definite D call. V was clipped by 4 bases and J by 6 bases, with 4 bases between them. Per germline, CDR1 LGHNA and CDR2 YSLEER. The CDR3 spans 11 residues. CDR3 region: CASSRSNEQFF. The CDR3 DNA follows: TGCGCCAGCAGCCGGAGCAATGAGCAGTTCTTC.

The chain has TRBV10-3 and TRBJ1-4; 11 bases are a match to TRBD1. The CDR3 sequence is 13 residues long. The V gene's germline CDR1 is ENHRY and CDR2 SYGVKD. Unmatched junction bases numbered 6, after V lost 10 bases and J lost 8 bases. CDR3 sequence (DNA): TGTGCCACCTGGGACAGGGGGTACGAAAAACTGTTTTTT. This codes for CATWDRGYEKLFF.

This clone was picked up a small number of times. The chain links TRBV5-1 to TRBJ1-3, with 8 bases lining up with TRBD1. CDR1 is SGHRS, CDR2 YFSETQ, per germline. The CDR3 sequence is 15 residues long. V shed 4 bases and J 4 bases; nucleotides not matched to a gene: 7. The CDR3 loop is CASSLQGASGNTIYF. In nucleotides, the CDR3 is TGCGCCAGCAGCCTCCAGGGGGCTTCGGGAAACACCATATATTTT.

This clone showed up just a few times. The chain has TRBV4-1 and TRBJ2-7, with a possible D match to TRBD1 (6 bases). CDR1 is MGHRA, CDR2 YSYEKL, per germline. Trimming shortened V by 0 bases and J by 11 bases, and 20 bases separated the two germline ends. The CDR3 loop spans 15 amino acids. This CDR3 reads CASSQDGTLGSGKYF. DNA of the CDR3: TGCGCCAGCAGCCAAGATGGGACACTCGGCTCGGGGAAGTACTTC.

This CDR3 reads CASGTGPGSLYEQYF. CDR3 bases: TGTGCCAGCGGAACCGGCCCAGGGTCTTTATACGAGCAGTACTTC. V usage is TRBV6-5 and J usage is TRBJ2-7, with a tentative D call TRBD1 (5 bases). V dropped 8 bases and J dropped 4 bases, with 21 bases sitting between them. The CDR3 length is 15 residues. CDR1 and CDR2 from the germline V gene are MNHEY and SVGAGI.

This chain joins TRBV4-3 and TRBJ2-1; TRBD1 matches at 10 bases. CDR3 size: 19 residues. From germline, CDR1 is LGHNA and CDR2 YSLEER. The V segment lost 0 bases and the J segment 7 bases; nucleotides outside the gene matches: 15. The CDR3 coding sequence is TGCGCCAGCAGCCAAGATCTAGGTGATGTGACAGGGGGCCCGAATGAGCAGTTCTTC. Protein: CASSQDLGDVTGGPNEQFF.

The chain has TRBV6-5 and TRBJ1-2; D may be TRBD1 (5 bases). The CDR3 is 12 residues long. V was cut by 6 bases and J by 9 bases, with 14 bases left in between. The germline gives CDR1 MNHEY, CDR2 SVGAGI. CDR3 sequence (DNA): TGTGCCAGCAGCGGAGGGGCAGGTCGCTACACCTTC. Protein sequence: CASSGGAGRYTF.

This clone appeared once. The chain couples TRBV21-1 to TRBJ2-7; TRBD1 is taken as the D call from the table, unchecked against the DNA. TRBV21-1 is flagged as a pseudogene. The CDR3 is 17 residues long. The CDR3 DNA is TGTGCCAGCAGCAAAGCTGATGGACAGGGGCACTCCTACGAGCAGTACTTC. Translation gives CASSKADGQGHSYEQYF.

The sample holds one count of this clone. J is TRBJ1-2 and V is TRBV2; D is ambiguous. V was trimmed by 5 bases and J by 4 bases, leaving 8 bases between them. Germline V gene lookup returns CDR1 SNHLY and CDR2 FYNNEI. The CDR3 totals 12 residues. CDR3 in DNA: TGTGCCAGCAGTACGGGTGGCTATGGCTACACCTTC. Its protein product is CASSTGGYGYTF. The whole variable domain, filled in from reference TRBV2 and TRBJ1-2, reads EPEVTQTPSHQVTQMGQEVILRCVPISNHLYFYWYRQILGQKVEFLVSFYNNEISEKSEIFDDQFSVERPDGSNFTLKIRSTKLEDSAMYFCASSTGGYGYTFGSGTRLTVV.